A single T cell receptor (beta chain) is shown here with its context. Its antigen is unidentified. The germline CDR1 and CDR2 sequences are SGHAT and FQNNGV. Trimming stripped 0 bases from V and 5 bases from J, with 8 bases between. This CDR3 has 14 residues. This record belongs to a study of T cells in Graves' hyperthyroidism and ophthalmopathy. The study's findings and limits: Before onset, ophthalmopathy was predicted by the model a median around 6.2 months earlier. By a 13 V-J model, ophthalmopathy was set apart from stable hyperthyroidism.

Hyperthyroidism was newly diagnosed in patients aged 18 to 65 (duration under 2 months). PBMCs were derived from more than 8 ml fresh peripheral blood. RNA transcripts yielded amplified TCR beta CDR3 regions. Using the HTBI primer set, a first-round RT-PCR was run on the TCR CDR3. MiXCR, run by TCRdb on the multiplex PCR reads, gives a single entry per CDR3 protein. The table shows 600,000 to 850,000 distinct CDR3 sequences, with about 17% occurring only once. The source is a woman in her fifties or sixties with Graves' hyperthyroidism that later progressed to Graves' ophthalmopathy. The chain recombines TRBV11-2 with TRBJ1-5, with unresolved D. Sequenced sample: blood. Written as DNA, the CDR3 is TGTGCCAGCAGCTTAGATCCCACAGATCAGCCCCAGCATTTT. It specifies CASSLDPTDQPQHF.